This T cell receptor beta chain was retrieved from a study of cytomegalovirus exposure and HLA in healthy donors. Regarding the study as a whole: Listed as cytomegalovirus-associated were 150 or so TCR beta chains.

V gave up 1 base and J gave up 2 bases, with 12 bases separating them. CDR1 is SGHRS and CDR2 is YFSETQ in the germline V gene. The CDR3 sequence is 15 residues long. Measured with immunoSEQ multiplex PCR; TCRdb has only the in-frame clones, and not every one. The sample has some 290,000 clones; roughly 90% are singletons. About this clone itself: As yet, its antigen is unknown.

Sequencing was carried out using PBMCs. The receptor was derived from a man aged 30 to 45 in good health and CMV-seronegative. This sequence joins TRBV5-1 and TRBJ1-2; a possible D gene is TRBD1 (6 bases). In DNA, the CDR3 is TGCGCCAGCAGCTTGTCGCCAGGGGACAACTATGGCTACACCTTC. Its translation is CASSLSPGDNYGYTF.